This TCR beta chain is drawn from a study of cytomegalovirus exposure and HLA in healthy donors. Overall study: Samples from HLA-typed donors yielded 85 million to 95 million unique TCRs in an early data release. Findings and caveats of the study: Sequence variants that were highly shared formed a cluster that was likely a sequencing artifact. The authors confirmed in vitro that three CMV-associated chains were specific for CMV antigens. Some V segments could not be told apart, so they were left out, TRBV6-2 and TRBV6-3 among them.

The CDR3 totals 11 residues. With 1 base removed from V and 8 bases from J, the gap between germline ends came to 4 bases. Germline CDR1 reads SGHDT; CDR2 reads YYEEEE. 60 Vbeta and 13 Jbeta primers were used in PCR. Clones were sequenced by immunoSEQ multiplex PCR, and TCRdb holds only the in-frame ones, with some missing. The repertoire holds 200,000 to 250,000 clones, about four fifths seen once, with 10% in the top ten. As for this clone: Its antigen is currently unknown.

The genes are TRBV5-6 and TRBJ2-1, with D hard to call. The source is a woman in her forties or fifties in good health and CMV-seropositive. Sequences were obtained from PBMCs. The CDR3 here is CASSLLDEQFF. As DNA, the CDR3 is TGTGCCAGCAGCTTGCTCGATGAGCAGTTCTTC.